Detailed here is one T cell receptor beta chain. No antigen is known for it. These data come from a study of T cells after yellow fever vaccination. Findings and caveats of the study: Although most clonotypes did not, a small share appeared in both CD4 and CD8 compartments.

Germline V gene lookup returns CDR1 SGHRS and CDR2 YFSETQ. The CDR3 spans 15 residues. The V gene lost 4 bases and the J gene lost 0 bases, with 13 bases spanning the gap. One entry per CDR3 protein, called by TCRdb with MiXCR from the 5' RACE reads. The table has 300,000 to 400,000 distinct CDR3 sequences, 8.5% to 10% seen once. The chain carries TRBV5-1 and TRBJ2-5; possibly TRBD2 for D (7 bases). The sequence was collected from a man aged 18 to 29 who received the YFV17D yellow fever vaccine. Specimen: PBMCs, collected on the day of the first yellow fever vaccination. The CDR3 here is CASSEGGAHQETQYF. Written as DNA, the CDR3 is TGCGCCAGCAGCGAGGGGGGGGCACACCAAGAGACCCAGTACTTC.